The rows below give T cell receptor beta chains drawn from one sample of a study of blood T cell repertoires in COVID-19. Repertoires were generated with immunoSEQ multiplex PCR, while TCRdb's copy carries only in-frame clones and drops some. The sample holds around 200,000 clones, around 79% seen once. What was sequenced was peripheral blood. These receptors came from a woman between 40 and 55 years old with COVID-19, enrolled during active disease. CDR3s include the opening cysteine and the closing phenylalanine or tryptophan. The order of the fields is D gene, V gene, J gene, clone size, CDR3 protein, CDR3 DNA. The D gene is left open where the match is weak. The size field is filled for only some rows; it gives once, few, many or a size class.

NA,TRBV30,TRBJ2-1,NA,CAWSRVLATDFYNEQFF,TGTGCCTGGAGTCGCGTTTTGGCGACAGACTTCTACAATGAGCAGTTCTTC
NA,TRBV9,TRBJ1-6,few,CASSVAGGAASPLHF,TGTGCCAGCAGCGTAGCTGGGGGGGCGGCTTCACCCCTCCACTTT
TRBD1,TRBV6-5,TRBJ1-6,NA,CASRRDRNNSPLHF,TGTGCCAGCAGGAGGGACAGAAATAATTCACCCCTCCACTTT
NA,TRBV19,TRBJ1-1,NA,CASSFRTGGEAFF,TGTGCCAGTAGTTTTAGGACGGGAGGCGAAGCTTTCTTT
TRBD1,TRBV5-1,TRBJ2-1,NA,CASRFSQGSEEQFF,TGCGCCAGCAGATTTTCACAGGGGTCCGAGGAGCAGTTCTTC
TRBD1,TRBV14,TRBJ2-2,once,CASSFRTGGSGELFF,TGTGCCAGCAGCTTCCGGACAGGGGGCTCCGGGGAGCTGTTTTTT
TRBD1,TRBV3-1/TRBV3-2,TRBJ2-2,NA,CASRPTGGELFF,TGTGCCAGCAGGCCGACAGGGGGGGAGCTGTTTTTT
NA,TRBV30,TRBJ1-2,once,CAWSPSSYGYTF,TGTGCCTGGAGCCCATCCAGCTATGGCTACACCTTC
TRBD1,TRBV7-6,TRBJ2-6,NA,CASSLRGLEGANVLTF,TGTGCCAGCAGCTTAAGGGGGCTAGAAGGGGCCAACGTCCTGACTTTC
NA,TRBV7-9,TRBJ2-7,NA,CASSLAGGDYEQYF,TGTGCCAGCAGCTTAGCAGGAGGGGACTACGAGCAGTACTTC
TRBD1,TRBV27,TRBJ2-5,NA,CASSRAGTGVETQYF,TGTGCCAGCAGCCGCGCCGGGACAGGGGTGGAGACCCAGTACTTC
NA,TRBV30,TRBJ2-1,NA,CAWTPLAANEQFF,TGTGCCTGGACACCCCTGGCGGCCAATGAGCAGTTCTTC
NA,TRBV4-3,TRBJ2-3,few,CASSQERPGWGITDTQYF,TGCGCCAGCAGCCAAGAACGTCCGGGGTGGGGAATCACAGATACGCAGTATTTT
NA,TRBV2,TRBJ2-5,NA,CASTTVETQYF,TGTGCCAGCACAACGGTGGAGACCCAGTACTTC
TRBD2,TRBV9,TRBJ2-1,few,CASSVGSGSDNEQFF,TGTGCCAGCAGCGTAGGAAGCGGGAGCGACAATGAGCAGTTCTTC
NA,TRBV5-4,TRBJ1-1,NA,CASSSIGTRTEAFF,TGTGCCAGCAGCTCGATCGGTACCAGGACTGAAGCTTTCTTT
TRBD1,TRBV3-1/TRBV3-2,TRBJ2-5,NA,CASSQERTGGQETQYF,TGTGCCAGCAGCCAAGAAAGGACAGGGGGTCAAGAGACCCAGTACTTC
NA,TRBV18,TRBJ2-7,NA,CASSPPSRAPYEQYF,TGTGCCAGCTCACCACCGTCTAGAGCCCCCTACGAGCAGTACTTC
NA,TRBV14,TRBJ1-2,NA,CASSQEGGYGYTF,TGTGCCAGCAGCCAAGAGGGGGGCTATGGCTACACCTTC
NA,TRBV28,TRBJ2-1,NA,CASSLAGTYNEQFF,TGTGCCAGCAGTTTGGCAGGAACCTACAATGAGCAGTTCTTC
TRBD2,TRBV7-6,TRBJ2-7,once,CASSLQGGSLTYEQYF,TGTGCCAGCAGCTTACAAGGCGGGAGCTTAACCTACGAGCAGTACTTC
TRBD2,TRBV6-4,TRBJ2-1,NA,CASSDSIGTSVDEQFF,TGTGCCAGCAGTGACTCTATTGGGACTAGCGTCGATGAGCAGTTCTTC
NA,TRBV4-3,TRBJ2-3,NA,CASSQDPSRRTDTQYF,TGCGCCAGCAGCCAAGATCCGAGTCGGAGGACAGATACGCAGTATTTT
TRBD2,TRBV7-9,TRBJ2-6,NA,CASSLPRGGPSGANVLTF,TGTGCCAGCAGCTTACCACGGGGGGGGCCCTCTGGGGCCAACGTCCTGACTTTC
TRBD1,TRBV29-1,TRBJ2-3,NA,CSVVGQGARDTQYF,TGCAGCGTTGTTGGACAGGGGGCGCGGGATACGCAGTATTTT
TRBD1,TRBV5-1,TRBJ1-2,once,CASRDTPGQGAGYTF,TGCGCCAGCAGAGACACTCCGGGACAGGGGGCTGGCTACACCTTC
TRBD1,TRBV27,TRBJ2-1,NA,CASSSSPPGQGAFLAYNEQFF,TGTGCCAGCAGTTCCTCACCCCCGGGACAGGGGGCTTTCTTAGCCTACAATGAGCAGTTCTTC
TRBD1,TRBV5-1,TRBJ2-7,NA,CASRRDRGLNEQYF,TGCGCCAGCAGGCGGGACAGGGGGCTTAACGAGCAGTACTTC
NA,TRBV18,TRBJ1-1,NA,CASSPGGSDLNTEAFF,TGTGCCAGCTCACCAGGGGGGTCCGATTTGAACACTGAAGCTTTCTTT
NA,TRBV3-1/TRBV3-2,TRBJ1-1,NA,CASSPLMNTEAFF,TGTGCCAGCAGCCCCCTTATGAACACTGAAGCTTTCTTT
TRBD1,TRBV7-2,TRBJ2-7,NA,CASSLANRGDEQYF,TGTGCCAGCAGCTTAGCCAACAGGGGGGACGAGCAGTACTTC
NA,TRBV18,TRBJ1-1,NA,CASSTPALRMNTEAFF,TGTGCCAGCTCGACACCGGCATTGCGTATGAACACTGAAGCTTTCTTT
TRBD1,TRBV19,TRBJ1-5,NA,CASSDRGGQPQHF,TGTGCCAGTAGTGACAGGGGAGGACAGCCCCAGCATTTT
TRBD1,TRBV15,TRBJ1-2,NA,CATSFRGGADGYTF,TGTGCCACCAGCTTTCGAGGGGGCGCGGATGGCTACACCTTC
TRBD1,TRBV5-5,TRBJ2-1,NA,CASSLRQGAMVDEQFF,TGTGCCAGCAGCTTAAGACAGGGGGCGATGGTTGATGAGCAGTTCTTC
NA,TRBV30,TRBJ1-2,few,CAWSASLEANYGYTF,TGTGCCTGGAGTGCTTCTCTGGAGGCTAACTATGGCTACACCTTC
NA,TRBV6-1,TRBJ1-5,NA,CASSGGKDSSNQPQHF,TGTGCCAGCAGTGGGGGGAAGGACAGTAGCAATCAGCCCCAGCATTTT
NA,TRBV9,TRBJ2-2,NA,CASSVSSRKEELFF,TGTGCCAGCAGCGTGTCTAGCCGAAAGGAGGAGCTGTTTTTT
TRBD2,TRBV5-1,TRBJ2-4,NA,CASSLEPSGGPQDIQYF,TGCGCCAGCAGCTTGGAGCCTAGCGGGGGGCCCCAGGACATTCAGTACTTC
NA,TRBV19,TRBJ2-7,few,CASSVGPFEGASYEQYF,TGTGCCAGTAGTGTAGGGCCCTTTGAAGGGGCGAGTTACGAGCAGTACTTC
NA,TRBV3-1/TRBV3-2,TRBJ2-6,NA,CASSQVWQGTHRDFTGANVLTF,TGTGCCAGCAGCCAAGTCTGGCAGGGCACACATCGCGACTTCACTGGGGCCAACGTCCTGACTTTC
TRBD2,TRBV3-1/TRBV3-2,TRBJ2-7,NA,CASSQLAGGPYEQYF,TGTGCCAGCAGCCAGCTTGCGGGGGGGCCCTACGAGCAGTACTTC
TRBD1,TRBV24-1,TRBJ2-2,NA,CATSDRQGALTGELFF,TGTGCCACCAGTGATCGACAGGGGGCCCTCACCGGGGAGCTGTTTTTT
NA,TRBV12-3/TRBV12-4,TRBJ1-6,NA,CASKVGRNSPLHF,TGTGCCTCCAAGGTGGGGAGGAATTCACCCCTCCACTTT
TRBD2,TRBV9,TRBJ2-5,NA,CASSTATSGQETQYF,TGTGCCAGCAGCACCGCAACTAGCGGACAAGAGACCCAGTACTTC